The present T cell receptor (beta chain) was sequenced within a study of beta chain features in type 1 diabetes. Overall study findings and caveats: In patients and controls equally, PCR might favor templates that are shorter. Type 1 diabetes patients had VDJ junctions that carried fewer insertions and more deletions. Within each of all four CD4+ subsets, Type 1 diabetes patients had TCRB CDR3s that were moderately but significantly shorter.

The CDR3 is 12 amino acids. Germline CDR1 and CDR2: SQVTM and ANQGSEA. This clone was counted only a few times. Its antigen is not identified. Sequence at one end of the junction differs from germline and may be a read error. The study reverse transcribed the entire isolated RNA, so it sequenced expressed TCRB transcripts. Clones were read by immunoSEQ multiplex PCR, and TCRdb kept only the in-frame ones, dropping some. The sample contains some 150,000 clones, approximately 13% of which appear only once. Sequencing was done on a sample of central memory CD4+ T cells from blood. The TCR was taken from a man aged 18 to 29 with type 1 diabetes. V and J are TRBV29-1 and TRBJ1-2; D gene uncertain. CDR3 loop: CSVESSRDGAVF. The CDR3 DNA reads as TGCAGCGTTGAAAGCAGTAGAGACGGCGCAGTCTTC.